A single sample is the source of the 15 T cell receptor beta chains below, sequenced in a study of shared clonotypes between healthy human individuals. The naive CD8 fraction comprised CD45RO-negative cells positively selected for CCR7 and excluded terminally differentiated effector memory CD45RA+ cells. Clones were read by immunoSEQ multiplex PCR, and TCRdb kept only the in-frame ones, dropping some. The sample comprises around 2,000,000 clones, around 93% of which are singletons, and 1.5% to 2% rests with the top ten. Material for sequencing was naive CD8+ T cells from PBMCs. The receptor set was obtained from a man younger than 35 in good health. Some clones in this sample may be carry-over from other donors' samples.

V and J are TRBV27 and TRBJ1-5, with D tentatively TRBD1 (6 bases). Germline loops: CDR1 MNHEY, CDR2 SMNVEV (reference sequence). V lost 4 bases and J 7 bases, leaving 11 bases between the germline ends. The CDR3 has 13 amino acids. CDR3 region: CASSSQGLQPQHF. CDR3 nucleotide sequence: TGTGCCAGCAGTTCTCAGGGGTTGCAGCCCCAGCATTTT.

V and J are TRBV28 and TRBJ2-1; 8 bases match TRBD2. This CDR3 has 15 amino acids. Trimming cost V 7 bases and J 3 bases; bases outside gene matches: 8. Germline values: CDR1 MDHEN, CDR2 SYDVKM. The chain's CDR3 is CASTILTSGYNEQFF. The CDR3 coding sequence is TGTGCCAGCACCATTCTAACTAGCGGCTACAATGAGCAGTTCTTC.

This chain links TRBV7-2 with TRBJ2-7; D ambiguous. This CDR3 has 13 amino acids. Per the germline V gene, CDR1 is SGHTA and CDR2 is FQGNSA. Trimming removed 0 bases at V and 4 bases at J, with 7 bases between. CDR3 nucleotides: TGTGCCAGCAGCTTAGCAAGGCGATACGAGCAGTACTTC. Encoded protein: CASSLARRYEQYF.

This clone was recorded once. The rearrangement uses TRBV14 and TRBJ2-2; 11 bases fit TRBD2. CDR1 is SGHDN, CDR2 FVKESK, per germline. There are 17 residues in the CDR3. The ends lost 4 bases at V and 4 bases at J; junction bases unmatched: 8. CDR3 amino acids: CASSRYLAGGSTGELFF. For the CDR3, the DNA is TGTGCCAGCAGCCGATACCTAGCGGGAGGTAGCACCGGGGAGCTGTTTTTT. Full variable domain (outside the CDR3, taken from reference TRBV14 and TRBJ2-2): EAGVTQFPSHSVIEKGQTVTLRCDPISGHDNLYWYRRVMGKEIKFLLHFVKESKQDESGMPNNRFLAERTGGTYSTLKVQPAELEDSGVYFCASSRYLAGGSTGELFFGEGSRLTVL.

This clone has just one count. CDR3 sequence: CASRYLGAASPGHHTEAFF. The DNA of the CDR3 is TGTGCCAGCAGATACCTCGGGGCAGCGTCCCCGGGCCATCACACTGAAGCTTTCTTT. The chain employs TRBV11-1 and TRBJ1-1; a weak D match, TRBD1 (5 bases). Trimming removed 6 bases from V and 3 bases from J, with 29 bases in between. CDR3 size: 19 residues. Germline CDR1 SGHAT, CDR2 FQDESV (reference sequence).

This chain links TRBV7-7 with TRBJ2-2; no clear D gene. The germline gives CDR1 SSHAT, CDR2 FNYEAQ (reference sequence). Trimming shortened V by 3 bases and J by 5 bases, and 7 bases separated the two germline ends. The CDR3 runs to 13 residues. CDR3: CASSFSRTGELFF. In nucleotides, the CDR3 is TGTGCCAGCAGCTTTTCTAGGACCGGGGAGCTGTTTTTT.

V gene TRBV19 combines with J gene TRBJ2-7; maybe TRBD2 (6 bases). The CDR3 runs to 14 residues. Germline assignment: CDR1 LNHDA and CDR2 SQIVND (reference sequence). V lost 10 bases and J 0 bases, leaving 16 bases between the germline ends. The CDR3 nucleotides are TGTGCCACCTACGGGGGTGCCCCCTCCTACGAGCAGTACTTC. It codes for CATYGGAPSYEQYF.

The genes are TRBV19 and TRBJ1-3; D not certain. The CDR3 is 15 amino acids. Trimming pared 11 bases from V and 0 bases from J, leaving 17 bases between. Germline V gene data show CDR1 as LNHDA and CDR2 as SQIVND (reference sequence). The CDR3 spells CARSPGPHSGNTIYF. The CDR3 nucleotides are TGTGCCCGGTCTCCGGGCCCCCACTCTGGAAACACCATATATTTT.

This sequence joins TRBV5-1 and TRBJ2-7; 10 bases are shared with TRBD2. V lost 4 bases and J lost 2; bases outside the gene matches: 15. Germline V gene sequence: CDR1 SGHRS, CDR2 YFSETQ. The CDR3 loop spans 18 amino acids. CDR3 sequence reads: CASSPKVLAGVVTYEQYF. The CDR3 DNA sequence: TGCGCCAGCAGCCCGAAGGTGCTAGCGGGAGTCGTAACCTACGAGCAGTACTTC.

The chain is built from TRBV28 and TRBJ2-2; D is possibly TRBD1 (5 bases). CDR1 and CDR2 (germline): MDHEN, SYDVKM. V was clipped by 10 bases and J by 4 bases, with 16 bases between them. This CDR3 region has 14 residues. The CDR3 is CATRLRTITGELFF. CDR3 nucleotide sequence: TGTGCCACCCGGCTTAGGACAATCACCGGGGAGCTGTTTTTT.

The rearrangement joins TRBV9 to TRBJ2-1, with 9 bases aligning to TRBD2. With 4 bases clipped from V and 6 bases from J, the junction kept 14 bases outside the gene matches. The CDR3 spans 17 residues. Germline V gives CDR1 SGDLS, CDR2 YYNGEE. The DNA for the CDR3 is TGTGCCAGCAGCTCAGGAGCGGGAGGTCTGGTGTTCAATGAGCAGTTCTTC. Translation: CASSSGAGGLVFNEQFF.

CDR3 sequence reads: CASSLNSNNQPQHF. CDR3 DNA sequence: TGTGCCAGCAGTTTGAACAGCAACAATCAGCCCCAGCATTTT. The chain employs TRBV6-5 and TRBJ1-5, with D hard to call. Trimming took 4 bases from V and 3 from J, leaving 10 bases between them. Germline V lookup: CDR1 MNHEY, CDR2 SVGAGI. CDR3 length: 14 amino acids.

The rearrangement links TRBV7-3 to TRBJ2-1, with TRBD2 matching over 8 bases. The ends lost 5 bases at V and 6 bases at J; junction bases unmatched: 9. Germline V lookup: CDR1 SGHTA, CDR2 FQGTGA. The CDR3 sequence is 15 residues long. DNA of the CDR3: TGTGCCAGCAGCCCCATTAGCGGGACCGGCAATGAGCAGTTCTTC. This codes for CASSPISGTGNEQFF.

The J gene is TRBJ2-7, the V gene TRBV27, with 7 bases matching TRBD1. The CDR3 consists of 16 residues. J was trimmed by 2 bases and V by 5 bases; bases with no gene match: 12. Germline loops: CDR1 MNHEY, CDR2 SMNVEV (reference sequence). This chain's CDR3 is CASSRGRGTATYEQYF. The CDR3 DNA reads as TGTGCCAGCAGTAGGGGAAGGGGGACAGCGACCTACGAGCAGTACTTC.

This chain links TRBV7-9 with TRBJ2-7; 7 bases fit TRBD1. V shed 6 bases, J shed 3 bases, and the junction held 8 bases outside the gene matches. The CDR3 loop spans 14 amino acids. Germline loops: CDR1 SEHNR, CDR2 FQNEAQ (reference sequence). CDR3 residues: CASSQTGQSYEQYF. CDR3 coding DNA: TGTGCCAGCAGTCAAACGGGACAGAGCTACGAGCAGTACTTC. The full variable domain, its missing parts supplied by reference TRBV7-9 and TRBJ2-7, is DTGVSQNPRHKITKRGQNVTFRCDPISEHNRLYWYRQTLGQGPEFLTYFQNEAQLEKSRLLSDRFSAERPKGSFSTLEIQRTEQGDSAMYLCASSQTGQSYEQYFGPGTRLTVT.